The clone carrying this TCR beta chain was seen more than once but under ten times. Antigen specificity is unknown. This specimen comes from a study of T cell repertoires in cytomegalovirus infection. In the study overall: Through public TCR beta signatures, both CMV infection and matching HLA type were indicated.

Study conclusions and caveats: The cumulative frequency of public TCR beta families distinguished individuals who carried CMV together with the relevant HLA. Predominance within the ex vivo response was attributable to HLA-C-restricted CMV-specific TCR beta clonotypes.

V dropped 5 bases and J dropped 4 bases, with 8 bases sitting between them. The germline CDR1 and CDR2 sequences are MNHNS and SASEGT. The CDR3 is 13 residues long. TCRdb processed the reads anew with MiXCR; each CDR3 protein has one entry. The repertoire has about 920,000 distinct CDR3 sequences, 25% to 40% of them found once; the top ten carry about an eighth. The specimen comprised cultured CD8+ T cells from PBMCs, sampled from culture after CMV antigen stimulation. V gene TRBV6-1 combines with J gene TRBJ1-4, with no clear D. The receptor's source is a human donor in good health (CMV status not recorded). Some clones in this sample may be carry-over from other donors' samples. CDR3 nucleotide sequence: TGTGCCAGCAGTCCGGGAGGTAATGAAAAACTGTTTTTT. Its protein is CASSPGGNEKLFF.